Each of the 30 T cell receptor beta chains below was sequenced from the same sample in a study of blood T cell repertoires in COVID-19. TCRdb keeps only in-frame clones here, not all; method: immunoSEQ multiplex PCR. The data show roughly 170,000 clones, about 84% seen once. Sequencing was carried out using PBMCs or T cells enriched from blood (not recorded which). Source of these receptors: a man over 45 who had recovered from COVID-19.

This chain connects TRBV4-2 to TRBJ1-1; D gene ambiguous. The CDR3 is 15 amino acids. V lost 1 base and J 5 bases, leaving 14 bases between the germline ends. Germline CDR1 and CDR2: LGHNA and YNFKEQ. The DNA for the CDR3 is TGTGCCAGCAGCCAAGCCCCCGGACTAATGACTGAAGCTTTCTTT. Its translation is CASSQAPGLMTEAFF.

This clone was counted a few times. V usage is TRBV4-2 and J usage is TRBJ2-2, with 7 positions matching TRBD1. J was trimmed by 3 bases and V by 0 bases; bases with no gene match: 1. The CDR3 is 15 residues long. CDR1 is LGHNA, CDR2 YNFKEQ, per germline. CDR3 amino acids: CASSQEQGHTGELFF. CDR3 nucleotide sequence: TGTGCCAGCAGCCAAGAACAGGGGCACACCGGGGAGCTGTTTTTT.

In this sample, this clone turned up once. The V and J genes are TRBV6-6 and TRBJ1-6, with TRBD1 as a possible D gene (6 bases). CDR3 length: 15 residues. CDR1 and CDR2 (germline): MNHNY, SVGAGI (reference sequence). V was trimmed by 2 bases and J by 3 bases, leaving 8 bases between them. CDR3 region: CASSYGQLYNSPLHF. CDR3 nucleotide sequence: TGTGCCAGCAGTTACGGACAGCTCTATAATTCACCCCTCCACTTT.

The gene calls are TRBV3-1 (or the pseudogene TRBV3-2) and TRBJ2-3, with TRBD2 matching over 9 bases. The J segment lost 2 bases and the V segment lost 0 bases, leaving 9 bases of the junction unmatched. Germline CDR1 and CDR2: LGHDT and YNNKEL (reference sequence). The CDR3 has 18 amino acids. The CDR3 DNA reads TGTGCCAGCAGCCAAGATCGGGCTAGCGGGGATTTCACAGATACGCAGTATTTT. Amino acid sequence: CASSQDRASGDFTDTQYF.

The gene calls are TRBV3-1 (or the pseudogene TRBV3-2) and TRBJ2-1, with a weak D call TRBD1 (5 bases). The CDR3 extends over 15 amino acids. Germline V gives CDR1 LGHDT, CDR2 YNNKEL (reference sequence). The germline V and J ends were trimmed by 0 bases and 6 bases, with 12 bases remaining between them. The CDR3 protein is CASSQEFQGLNEQFF. The CDR3 bases are TGTGCCAGCAGCCAAGAGTTCCAGGGTCTCAATGAGCAGTTCTTC.

This chain links TRBV28 with TRBJ1-2; D is unclear. The CDR3 extends over 14 amino acids. Trimming left V 4 bases short and J 6 bases short, with 15 bases between. The V gene's germline CDR1 is MDHEN and CDR2 SYDVKM. The CDR3 DNA is TGTGCCAGCAGTTCCGACTCCCTTCGGGATGGCTACACCTTC. This codes for CASSSDSLRDGYTF.

Of note for this clone: Other DNA sequences in this sample translate to the same CDR3. The chain is built from TRBV6-5 and TRBJ2-7; maybe TRBD1 (6 bases). The CDR3 spans 14 residues. The ends were cut back, 0 bases at V and 2 bases at J, with 8 bases in the middle. In germline, CDR1 is MNHEY, CDR2 SVGAGI. CDR3 sequence reads: CASSYSRGPYEQYF. The CDR3 region has the DNA TGTGCCAGCAGTTACTCCAGGGGCCCCTACGAGCAGTACTTC.

The rearrangement links TRBV5-4 to TRBJ1-2, with a tentative D call TRBD1 (6 bases). Trimming took 4 bases from V and 5 from J, leaving 12 bases between them. The CDR3 has 13 residues. Germline V gives CDR1 SGHNT, CDR2 YYREEE (reference sequence). In nucleotides, the CDR3 is TGTGCCAGCAGCCCGGACAGCTTTTATGGCTACACCTTC. Protein product: CASSPDSFYGYTF.

DNA for the CDR3: TGTGCCAGCAGCGCGACAGAGAATGAGCAGTTCTTC. This sequence encodes CASSATENEQFF. The chain carries TRBV9 and TRBJ2-1, with TRBD1 as a possible D gene (5 bases). Germline V gene lookup returns CDR1 SGDLS and CDR2 YYNGEE. This CDR3 contains 12 residues. The germline V and J ends were trimmed by 3 bases and 7 bases, with 8 bases remaining between them.

This clone was recorded only once. The chain combines TRBV5-5 with TRBJ2-7, with D perhaps TRBD2 (7 bases). Trimming removed 0 bases from V and 2 bases from J, with 9 bases in between. This CDR3 is built from 14 residues. Germline lookup yields CDR1 SGHKS and CDR2 YYEKEE (reference sequence). In DNA form, the CDR3 reads TGTGCCAGCAGCTTGGACGGGGGGCCCTACGAGCAGTACTTC. This translates into CASSLDGGPYEQYF.

The CDR3 loop reads CASSLATGPYEQYF. CDR3 sequence (DNA): TGTGCCAGCAGCCTCGCCACAGGGCCGTACGAGCAGTACTTC. The chain couples TRBV6-2 or TRBV6-3 to TRBJ2-7; TRBD1 is a possible D gene (6 bases). This CDR3 has 14 amino acids. Germline V gene data show CDR1 as MNHEY and CDR2 as SVGEGT. Trimming took 6 bases from V and 4 from J, leaving 16 bases between them.

J is TRBJ1-3 and V is TRBV5-5; D gene unclear. CDR1 and CDR2 from the germline V gene are SGHKS and YYEKEE (reference sequence). The CDR3 is 11 amino acids. The V and J ends lost 4 bases and 14 bases respectively, with 13 bases between them. The CDR3 spells CASSPESGLYF. In nucleotides, the CDR3 is TGTGCCAGCAGCCCTGAAAGCGGCCTATATTTT.

This clone was detected once. The V gene is TRBV5-1, the J gene TRBJ2-2; possible D gene TRBD1, 6 bases. The CDR3 has 15 residues. Germline values: CDR1 SGHRS, CDR2 YFSETQ. V lost 4 bases and J 6 bases, leaving 16 bases between the germline ends. The CDR3 loop reads CASSPQPDSPGELFF. CDR3 bases: TGCGCCAGCAGCCCTCAGCCGGACAGTCCCGGGGAGCTGTTTTTT.

The genes are TRBV6-2 or TRBV6-3 and TRBJ2-2; the match to TRBD2 covers 9 bases. The V segment lost 6 bases and the J segment 8 bases; nucleotides outside the gene matches: 13. The CDR3 has 16 residues. In germline, CDR1 is MNHEY, CDR2 SVGEGT. The CDR3 nucleotides read TGTGCCAGCAGCCCGGGGACTAGCCCTCTTTGGGGGGAGCTGTTTTTT. Its protein product is CASSPGTSPLWGELFF.

The chain carries TRBV11-2 and TRBJ1-2; TRBD1 aligns across 9 bases. Trimming at V came to 6 bases and at J to 10 bases, leaving 6 bases not matched to a gene. CDR3 size: 12 residues. The germline V gene has CDR1 SGHAT and CDR2 FQNNGV. This chain's CDR3 is CASRPGQGDYTF. CDR3 in DNA: TGTGCCAGCAGGCCGGGACAGGGAGACTACACCTTC. Filled out from reference TRBV11-2 and TRBJ1-2, the complete variable domain reads EAGVAQSPRYKIIEKRQSVAFWCNPISGHATLYWYQQILGQGPKLLIQFQNNGVVDDSQLPKDRFSAERLKGVDSTLKIQPAKLEDSAVYLCASRPGQGDYTFGSGTRLTVV.

The chain combines TRBV7-9 with TRBJ1-4, with TRBD1 matching 9 bases. The CDR3 runs 18 residues. Germline-derived CDR1 and CDR2 are SEHNR and FQNEAQ (reference sequence). J lost 2 bases, V lost 2 bases, and 9 bases had no gene match. The CDR3 bases are TGTGCCAGCAGCTTAAAGGGACAGGGATTGCCGACTAATGAAAAACTGTTTTTT. The encoded protein is CASSLKGQGLPTNEKLFF.

The chain couples TRBV19 to TRBJ2-2, with D possibly being TRBD1 (5 bases). Trimming cost V 6 bases and J 2 bases, with 16 bases left between them. This CDR3 has 16 amino acids. Germline V gene data show CDR1 as LNHDA and CDR2 as SQIVND (reference sequence). The CDR3 DNA reads TGTGCCAGTAGACCGGTGGGTCAGGGAAACACCGGGGAGCTGTTTTTT. It codes for CASRPVGQGNTGELFF.

V gene TRBV9 combines with J gene TRBJ2-2; D possibly corresponds to TRBD2 (5 bases). Deletions cut 5 bases from V and 6 bases from J, with 8 bases between. The germline CDR1 and CDR2 sequences are SGDLS and YYNGEE. This CDR3 spans 12 amino acids. The chain's CDR3 is CASSSGSGELFF. DNA of the CDR3: TGTGCCAGCAGTTCGGGATCCGGGGAGCTGTTTTTT.

This chain joins TRBV7-8 and TRBJ1-2; 8 positions agree with TRBD1. Looked up from germline, CDR1 is SGHVS and CDR2 is FQNEAQ. The V and J ends lost 5 bases and 6 bases, in that order; junction bases with no gene match: 14. This CDR3 region has 16 residues. As DNA, the CDR3 is TGTGCCAGCAGCCCCCGGACAGGGAGTAGGGGGGATGGCTACACCTTC. Translation: CASSPRTGSRGDGYTF.

In its sample, this clone was seen many times. The chain joins TRBV7-9 to TRBJ1-1; a possible D gene is TRBD1 (6 bases). The germline V gene encodes CDR1 SEHNR and CDR2 FQNEAQ (reference sequence). Trimming took off 1 base at V and 7 bases at J, with 10 bases between the two ends. The CDR3 is 13 amino acids. The CDR3 nucleotides read TGTGCCAGCAGCTTAGACAGGGCCCTTGAAGCTTTCTTT. This codes for CASSLDRALEAFF.

This chain uses TRBV7-3 with TRBJ1-1; TRBD1 might be the D (5 bases). The CDR3 runs to 12 residues. Germline V gene sequence: CDR1 SGHTA, CDR2 FQGTGA. The germline V and J ends were trimmed by 5 bases and 10 bases, with 14 bases remaining between them. The CDR3 DNA is TGTGCCAGCAGCCCCAACGGGGGGGGAGCTTTCTTT. It translates to CASSPNGGGAFF.

This clone was detected once. V is TRBV30 and J is TRBJ2-4, with 7 bases aligning to TRBD1. Per the germline V gene, CDR1 is GTSNPN and CDR2 is SVGIG (reference sequence). This CDR3 contains 11 residues. The trim removed 5 bases at V and 7 bases at J, leaving 2 bases unmatched. CDR3 DNA: TGTGCCTGGCTACAGGGGAACATTCAGTACTTC. Amino acids: CAWLQGNIQYF. The full variable domain, in which reference TRBV30 and TRBJ2-4 provide the parts outside the CDR3, is SQTIHQWPATLVQPVGSPLSLECTVEGTSNPNLYWYRQAAGRGLQLLFYSVGIGQISSEVPQNLSASRPQDRQFILSSKKLLLSDSGFYLCAWLQGNIQYFGAGTRLSVL.

The rearrangement links TRBV19 to TRBJ2-2; D possibly corresponds to TRBD2 (5 bases). Germline V gene lookup returns CDR1 LNHDA and CDR2 SQIVND (reference sequence). This CDR3 contains 14 residues. Trimming removed 1 base at V and 7 bases at J, with 10 bases between. The CDR3 bases are TGTGCCAGTAGTATAGTTGGTCGGGGCGGGGAGCTGTTTTTT. Amino acid sequence: CASSIVGRGGELFF.

V gene TRBV11-2 combines with J gene TRBJ1-1; D uncertain. The CDR3 extends over 18 amino acids. The V gene lost 2 bases and the J gene lost 4 bases, with 23 bases spanning the gap. Per germline, CDR1 SGHAT and CDR2 FQNNGV. CDR3: CASSLLLGPRGDGTEAFF. CDR3 nucleotides: TGTGCCAGCAGCTTACTCCTAGGGCCCCGGGGAGATGGCACTGAAGCTTTCTTT.

This chain links TRBV7-2 with TRBJ1-1; D is ambiguous. Trimming stripped 2 bases from V and 1 base from J, with 5 bases between. The length of the CDR3 is 13 residues. CDR1 SGHTA and CDR2 FQGNSA come from the germline V gene. The CDR3 nucleotides are TGTGCCAGCAGCTTAACTACGAACACTGAAGCTTTCTTT. It specifies CASSLTTNTEAFF.

This chain links TRBV13 with TRBJ1-1; 7 nucleotides agree with TRBD1. There are 12 residues in the CDR3. The germline CDR1 and CDR2 sequences are PRHDT and FYEKMQ (reference sequence). After removal of 7 bases from V and 4 bases from J, the junction contained 3 bases not matched to a gene. The CDR3 bases are TGTGCCAGCATGAACAGGGGCACTGAAGCTTTCTTT. Protein sequence: CASMNRGTEAFF.

The chain uses TRBV4-3 and TRBJ2-3; a possible D gene is TRBD2 (6 bases). This CDR3 is 17 amino acids long. Trimming stripped 1 base from V and 2 bases from J, with 16 bases between. From germline, CDR1 is LGHNA and CDR2 YSLEER. Here the CDR3 DNA reads TGCGCCAGCAGCCAAGGGCCCCCCGGGGGATTCACAGATACGCAGTATTTT. It translates to CASSQGPPGGFTDTQYF.

The gene calls are TRBV2 and TRBJ2-1, with 7 nucleotides matching TRBD2. Germline lookup yields CDR1 SNHLY and CDR2 FYNNEI. This CDR3 spans 16 amino acids. J was trimmed by 3 bases and V by 5 bases; bases with no gene match: 10. The CDR3 loop is CASSNGGGSLYNEQFF. The CDR3, as DNA: TGTGCCAGCAGTAATGGGGGAGGGAGTCTCTACAATGAGCAGTTCTTC. Supplemented by reference TRBV2 and TRBJ2-1, the full variable domain reads EPEVTQTPSHQVTQMGQEVILRCVPISNHLYFYWYRQILGQKVEFLVSFYNNEISEKSEIFDDQFSVERPDGSNFTLKIRSTKLEDSAMYFCASSNGGGSLYNEQFFGPGTRLTVL.

The chain links TRBV5-1 to TRBJ1-6; D gene uncertain. This CDR3 comprises 14 residues. V was cut by 4 bases and J by 5 bases, with 10 bases left in between. CDR1 and CDR2 (germline): SGHRS, YFSETQ. The CDR3 region is CASSLGNNNSPLHF. The CDR3, as DNA: TGCGCCAGCAGCCTCGGGAACAATAATTCACCCCTCCACTTT.

The rearrangement joins TRBV21-1 to TRBJ2-7; TRBD1 is the table's D call, not checked against the DNA. TRBV21-1 is a pseudogene. This CDR3 comprises 13 residues. The CDR3: CASSKQGNYEQYF. In DNA, the CDR3 is TGTGCCAGCAGCAAGCAGGGAAACTACGAGCAGTACTTC.